This T cell receptor beta chain is from a study of regulatory T cells in long-lasting Graves disease. HTBI primers from iRepertoire and Arm-PCR of CDR3 regions yielded the TCR beta libraries. MiXCR, applied by TCRdb to the multiplex PCR reads, yields one record per CDR3 protein. The sample contains about 420,000 distinct CDR3 sequences, approximately 16% of which appear only once. This CDR3 contains 12 residues. V was trimmed by 3 bases and J by 6 bases, leaving 9 bases between them. This clonotype showed up many times. Time point given: newly diagnosed GD, antithyroid drugs for less than 3 months. Extracted PBMC RNA gave rise to the TCR library. The same sample was also used in a study of T cells in Graves' hyperthyroidism and ophthalmopathy.

The receptor comes from a woman aged 18 to 35 with Graves disease. This chain connects TRBV12-3 or TRBV12-4 to TRBJ2-7; D possibly uses TRBD1 or TRBD2 (6 bases each). The source was peripheral blood mononuclear cells (PBMCs), collected at new diagnosis, from a patient treated with antithyroid drugs. CDR3 in amino acids: CASSFRGGEQYF. DNA for the CDR3: TGTGCCAGCAGTTTCAGGGGAGGCGAGCAGTACTTC.